What follows are 13 T cell receptor beta chains derived from one specimen sequenced in a study of T cells in Graves' hyperthyroidism and ophthalmopathy. Amplified TCR beta CDR3 regions derived from RNA transcripts. The HTBI primer set was used in a first-round RT-PCR of the TCR CDR3. TCRdb re-analysed the multiplex PCR reads in MiXCR, keeping a single row per CDR3 protein. The sample gives 600,000 or so distinct CDR3 sequences, about 15% of which show up once; around 12% is in the top ten. Sequencing input: blood. These receptors were collected from a woman in her fifties or sixties with Graves' ophthalmopathy.

A few counts support this clonotype. The chain joins TRBV4-3 to TRBJ2-1; 7 positions agree with TRBD2. Per germline, CDR1 LGHNA and CDR2 YSLEER. The CDR3 covers 18 residues. V was clipped by 0 bases and J by 3 bases; unmatched bases: 11. CDR3 protein: CASSQDFNRGLNYNEQFF. The CDR3, as DNA: TGCGCCAGCAGCCAAGATTTTAACCGGGGACTAAACTACAATGAGCAGTTCTTC.

This clonotype has ten or more counts. This chain joins TRBV27 and TRBJ2-1; D may be TRBD2 (6 bases). V was trimmed by 6 bases and J by 6 bases, leaving 15 bases between them. CDR3 length: 14 residues. From germline, CDR1 is MNHEY and CDR2 SMNVEV (reference sequence). This CDR3 reads CASSKGLASNEQFF. For the CDR3, the DNA is TGTGCCAGCAGCAAAGGTCTAGCGAGCAATGAGCAGTTCTTC.

This clonotype was detected many times. V usage is TRBV24-1 and J usage is TRBJ2-3; no firm D call. CDR1 and CDR2 from the germline V gene are KGHDR and SFDVKD. The ends were cut back, 6 bases at V and 3 bases at J, with 15 bases in the middle. The CDR3 runs to 15 residues. Here the CDR3 DNA reads TGTGCCACCAGTTGGGGTCACGTGGGAACAGATACGCAGTATTTT. Its protein product is CATSWGHVGTDTQYF.

This clonotype was seen many times. V and J are TRBV7-6 and TRBJ2-5; the D gene is possibly TRBD2 (6 bases). Germline values: CDR1 SGHVS, CDR2 FNYEAQ. V was cut by 0 bases and J by 1 base, with 9 bases left in between. The CDR3 consists of 15 residues. In DNA form, the CDR3 reads TGTGCCAGCAGCTTAGCGCGGGGAACCCAAGAGACCCAGTACTTC. It yields the protein CASSLARGTQETQYF.

This clonotype was counted ten times or more. The chain's CDR3 is CASSARETPRDGYTF. The DNA of the CDR3 is TGTGCCAGCAGTGCCCGGGAGACTCCCAGAGATGGCTACACCTTC. This chain links TRBV6-1 with TRBJ1-2; unclear D gene. V dropped 4 bases and J dropped 6 bases, with 18 bases sitting between them. Germline lookup yields CDR1 MNHNS and CDR2 SASEGT. The CDR3 is 15 residues long.

A few counts support this clonotype. The rearrangement uses TRBV4-3 and TRBJ2-1; D may correspond to TRBD1 or TRBD2 (5 bases each). CDR3 size: 15 residues. Between the trimmed V and J ends, which lost 0 bases and 8 bases, there was a span of 14 bases. Looked up from germline, CDR1 is LGHNA and CDR2 is YSLEER. This chain's CDR3 is CASSQEGVINDEQFF. Here the CDR3 DNA reads TGCGCCAGCAGCCAAGAGGGGGTCATTAACGATGAGCAGTTCTTC.

This rearrangement joins TRBV4-3 to TRBJ2-6; possibly TRBD2 for D (7 bases). V lost 1 base, J lost 3 bases, and 25 bases lay in between. The CDR3 consists of 21 residues. Per germline, CDR1 LGHNA and CDR2 YSLEER. The CDR3 DNA reads TGCGCCAGCAGCCAAGGGCCAAGTTCGCGGGGGCGCTTTGGTGGGGCCAACGTCCTGACTTTC. Protein: CASSQGPSSRGRFGGANVLTF.

Comment on this clonotype: Because it lacks the conserved phenylalanine or tryptophan at the end, this CDR3 is likely a read error. The chain joins TRBV6-1 to TRBJ2-2, with 8 bases matching TRBD1. Germline loops: CDR1 MNHNS, CDR2 SASEGT. The CDR3 contains 16 residues. V shed 6 bases and J 6 bases; nucleotides not matched to a gene: 12. The CDR3 reads CASSTQQGDSAGELFI. For the CDR3, the DNA is TGTGCCAGCAGCACCCAACAGGGGGATTCGGCCGGGGAGCTGTTTATT.

This clonotype was observed a handful of times. The rearrangement joins TRBV7-9 to TRBJ2-3, with a weak D call TRBD1 (6 bases). V lost 5 bases and J 4 bases, leaving 31 bases between the germline ends. CDR3 length: 20 residues. Germline-derived CDR1 and CDR2 are SEHNR and FQNEAQ (reference sequence). CDR3 protein: CASSPRKTTGSRVVPDTQYF. In DNA, the CDR3 is TGTGCCAGCAGCCCCCGGAAAACTACAGGGTCAAGGGTTGTACCAGATACGCAGTATTTT.

This clonotype showed up just a few times. This sequence may be a read error, since a much larger clone differs from it by one base. The V gene is TRBV28, the J gene TRBJ1-1; no clear D. Per germline, CDR1 MDHEN and CDR2 SYDVKM. The CDR3 is made up of 11 amino acids. The CDR3 coding sequence is TGTGCCAGCGGTTTAACCACTGAAGCTTTCTTT. Protein: CASGLTTEAFF.

This clonotype was recorded a few times. The rearrangement links TRBV18 to TRBJ2-3, with D possibly matching TRBD2 (5 bases). The CDR3 runs to 13 residues. Germline CDR1 is KGHSH and CDR2 is LQKENI. V was trimmed by 8 bases and J by 2 bases, leaving 11 bases between them. The CDR3 region is CASLVRDTDTQYF. The CDR3 DNA reads as TGTGCCAGCCTAGTTCGGGACACAGATACGCAGTATTTT.

Note on this clonotype: A much larger clone is a single base away; this may be a read error. The chain is built from TRBV11-1 and TRBJ2-1, with 9 bases identical to TRBD2. This CDR3 is built from 14 residues. Germline CDR1 SGHAT, CDR2 FQDESV (reference sequence). CDR3 DNA sequence: TGTGCCAGCGGCTTAGTTCTAGCGGGATCGGGGCAGTTCTTC. Protein: CASGLVLAGSGQFF.

At least ten counts were recorded for this clonotype. The V gene is TRBV20-1, the J gene TRBJ2-5; D uncertain. Germline CDR1 and CDR2: DFQATT and SNEGSKA (reference sequence). Trimming removed 6 bases from V and 4 bases from J, with 9 bases in between. This CDR3 spans 11 amino acids. CDR3 amino acids: CSAVGGETQYF. CDR3 nucleotide sequence: TGCAGTGCCGTAGGCGGAGAGACCCAGTACTTC.